These 5 T cell receptor beta chains share one sample of origin, sequenced in a study of chemoradiotherapy in HPV16-positive cancers. Clones were read by immunoSEQ multiplex PCR, and TCRdb kept only the in-frame ones, dropping some. The sample holds about 1,900 clones, approximately 87% seen once. The specimen was tumor tissue, collected from a patient who underwent chemoradiotherapy. These receptors were collected from a human donor with HPV-associated anogenital cancer.

The chain is built from TRBV5-1 and TRBJ2-1; tentatively, D is TRBD1 (5 bases). Per germline, CDR1 SGHRS and CDR2 YFSETQ. This CDR3 is 14 amino acids long. Trimming took 0 bases from V and 7 from J, leaving 11 bases between them. Written as DNA, the CDR3 is TGCGCCAGCAGCTTGGAGGGGCCCCCGAATGAGCAGTTCTTC. It encodes CASSLEGPPNEQFF.

The chain carries TRBV2 and TRBJ2-5; D is uncertain. Per germline, CDR1 SNHLY and CDR2 FYNNEI. The V gene lost 4 bases and the J gene lost 0 bases, with 6 bases spanning the gap. The CDR3 runs 13 residues. CDR3: CASSAGHQETQYF. CDR3 bases: TGTGCCAGCAGTGCGGGTCACCAAGAGACCCAGTACTTC.

The CDR3 region has the DNA TGTGCCAGCAGCAAGTATACGGGAGACCTCCCCACCTTC. Translated, it gives CASSKYTGDLPTF. This sequence joins TRBV13 and TRBJ1-2; D call uncertain. This CDR3 comprises 13 residues. Per germline, CDR1 PRHDT and CDR2 FYEKMQ (reference sequence). V lost 5 bases, J lost 13 bases, and 20 bases lay in between.

The chain employs TRBV9 and TRBJ1-2; a weak D match, TRBD1 (6 bases). The CDR3 covers 13 residues. Looked up from germline, CDR1 is SGDLS and CDR2 is YYNGEE. Trimming pared 3 bases from V and 8 bases from J, leaving 14 bases between. Written as DNA, the CDR3 is TGTGCCAGCAGCGCTGACAGGCTCTCGGGCTACACCTTC. Protein: CASSADRLSGYTF.

A single count supports this clone. The chain is built from TRBV27 and TRBJ2-1, with 7 bases aligning to TRBD2. Per the germline V gene, CDR1 is MNHEY and CDR2 is SMNVEV (reference sequence). J lost 2 bases, V lost 4 bases, and 17 bases had no gene match. There are 19 residues in the CDR3. The CDR3 DNA reads TGTGCCAGCAGTTCCAAATCGATCACCTGGGACTACACCTACAATGAGCAGTTCTTC. It codes for CASSSKSITWDYTYNEQFF.